This passage covers 17 T cell receptor beta chains from one sample sequenced in a study of T cells after posttransplantation cyclophosphamide. Here immunoSEQ multiplex PCR was the method, and the copy in TCRdb shows in-frame clones only, minus some. The sample holds roughly 8,000 clones, and no clone turns up only once. A marrow graft followed busulfan-fludarabine conditioning, with cyclophosphamide on days +3 and +4. The sample here was PBMCs, taken after allogeneic stem cell transplant with posttransplant cyclophosphamide. These receptors all stem from a female patient aged 50 to 60 who received an allogeneic stem cell transplant from a related donor, was CMV-positive, and had no GVHD. The T cells may come from the graft donor.

This clone is medium-sized. This rearrangement joins TRBV9 to TRBJ1-5; D is undetermined. The CDR3 extends over 14 amino acids. Germline V gene lookup returns CDR1 SGDLS and CDR2 YYNGEE. Trimming left V 8 bases short and J 0 bases short, with 12 bases between. As DNA, the CDR3 is TGTGCCAGTGGAACAGCGGATAGCAATCAGCCCCAGCATTTT. Translated: CASGTADSNQPQHF. Complete variable domain (other parts from reference TRBV9 and TRBJ1-5): DSGVTQTPKHLITATGQRVTLRCSPRSGDLSVYWYQQSLDQGLQFLIQYYNGEERAKGNILERFSAQQFPDLHSELNLSSLELGDSALYFCASGTADSNQPQHFGDGTRLSIL.

The V gene is TRBV30, the J gene TRBJ2-5, with 9 bases lining up with TRBD1. CDR1 GTSNPN and CDR2 SVGIG come from the germline V gene (reference sequence). The CDR3 is 14 residues long. The J segment lost 5 bases and the V segment lost 5 bases, leaving 9 bases of the junction unmatched. The CDR3 protein is CAWAGTGSGETQYF. CDR3 nucleotide sequence: TGTGCCTGGGCCGGGACAGGGTCGGGGGAGACCCAGTACTTC. Using reference TRBV30 and TRBJ2-5 for the parts outside the CDR3, the full variable domain is SQTIHQWPATLVQPVGSPLSLECTVEGTSNPNLYWYRQAAGRGLQLLFYSVGIGQISSEVPQNLSASRPQDRQFILSSKKLLLSDSGFYLCAWAGTGSGETQYFGPGTRLLVL.

This clone was found many times. The chain joins TRBV7-9 to TRBJ1-4, with a weak D call TRBD1 (5 bases). This CDR3 spans 14 amino acids. The germline V gene has CDR1 SEHNR and CDR2 FQNEAQ (reference sequence). V was clipped by 5 bases and J by 8 bases, with 15 bases between them. The CDR3 DNA sequence: TGTGCCAGCAGCCAAAGGAGGGGTGGCGAAAAACTGTTTTTT. It is translated as CASSQRRGGEKLFF.

At least ten counts were recorded for this clone. The chain uses TRBV18 and TRBJ1-1; 10 bases line up with TRBD1. CDR3 length: 15 residues. Trimming removed 6 bases from V and 0 bases from J; junction bases left unmatched: 4. CDR1 KGHSH and CDR2 LQKENI come from the germline V gene. The CDR3 region is CASSPGQGVNTEAFF. The CDR3 bases are TGTGCCAGCTCCCCTGGACAGGGGGTGAACACTGAAGCTTTCTTT.

This clone was observed at least ten times. This sequence joins TRBV29-1 and TRBJ1-3; D unclear. Germline V CDR1 and CDR2: SQVTM, ANQGSEA. V dropped 4 bases and J dropped 4 bases, with 17 bases sitting between them. CDR3 length: 15 amino acids. The CDR3 coding sequence is TGCAGCGTTGGAGAAGGCCCGCCCGTAGGAAACACCATATATTTT. It is translated as CSVGEGPPVGNTIYF.

This clone was counted many times. CDR3 DNA: TGTGCCAGCAGCTTCCGAGCGGGCCCACAAGAGACCCAGTACTTC. Translation: CASSFRAGPQETQYF. V and J are TRBV7-3 and TRBJ2-5; D is possibly TRBD2 (6 bases). Trimming pared 3 bases from V and 2 bases from J, leaving 13 bases between. The CDR3 extends over 15 amino acids. The germline V gene has CDR1 SGHTA and CDR2 FQGTGA.

At least ten counts were recorded for this clone. This chain joins TRBV30 and TRBJ2-3; TRBD2 aligns across 9 bases. The germline CDR1 and CDR2 sequences are GTSNPN and SVGIG (reference sequence). This CDR3 contains 14 residues. J was trimmed by 4 bases and V by 2 bases; bases with no gene match: 4. The CDR3 sequence is CAWSSGGYADTQYF. The CDR3 nucleotides are TGTGCCTGGAGTAGCGGGGGGTACGCAGATACGCAGTATTTT.

There are many counts of this clone. V and J are TRBV19 and TRBJ2-2, with 9 bases that match TRBD1. This CDR3 spans 12 amino acids. CDR1 and CDR2 (germline): LNHDA, SQIVND (reference sequence). Germline trimming cut 9 bases from V and 6 bases from J; bases unmatched to any gene: 2. Here the CDR3 reads CASNRGPGELFF. The CDR3 DNA is TGTGCCAGCAACAGGGGGCCCGGGGAGCTGTTTTTT.

This clone has a count of ten or more. The chain joins TRBV18 to TRBJ1-2; 8 bases line up with TRBD1. The V gene end was trimmed by 3 bases and the J gene end by 2 bases; junction bases not matched to a gene: 5. CDR3 length equals 15 residues. CDR1 and CDR2 (germline): KGHSH, LQKENI. The CDR3 region is CASSPTGTGNYGYTF. The DNA of the CDR3 is TGTGCCAGCTCACCCACCGGGACAGGAAACTATGGCTACACCTTC.

This clone was seen ten or more times. The rearrangement links TRBV12-3 or TRBV12-4 to TRBJ2-7; TRBD1 aligns across 10 bases. Trimming removed 3 bases from V and 2 bases from J; junction bases left unmatched: 7. The CDR3 is 16 amino acids. This CDR3 reads CASSLGWTGGTYEQYF. CDR3 DNA sequence: TGTGCCAGCAGTTTGGGTTGGACAGGGGGTACCTACGAGCAGTACTTC.

By proportion, this clone is medium-sized. The chain employs TRBV10-3 and TRBJ2-7; TRBD2 matches at 9 bases. The V gene end was trimmed by 2 bases and the J gene end by 1 base; junction bases not matched to a gene: 3. The CDR3 is made up of 15 amino acids. Germline CDR1 ENHRY, CDR2 SYGVKD. This CDR3 is CAISEGAGGSYEQYF. CDR3 coding DNA: TGTGCCATCAGTGAGGGAGCGGGAGGATCCTACGAGCAGTACTTC.

This clone was detected ten times or more. This chain connects TRBV28 to TRBJ2-1; 9 nucleotides line up with TRBD2. Germline CDR1 MDHEN, CDR2 SYDVKM. The CDR3 covers 14 residues. The V and J ends lost 7 bases and 9 bases, in that order; junction bases with no gene match: 10. The CDR3 loop is CASKSPSGILEQFF. CDR3 sequence (DNA): TGTGCCAGCAAGTCCCCTAGCGGGATTCTTGAGCAGTTCTTC. Variable domain in full (rest from reference TRBV28 and TRBJ2-1): DVKVTQSSRYLVKRTGEKVFLECVQDMDHENMFWYRQDPGLGLRLIYFSYDVKMKEKGDIPEGYSVSREKKERFSLILESASTNQTSMYLCASKSPSGILEQFFGPGTRLTVL.

In its sample, this clone was seen many times. V is TRBV29-1 and J is TRBJ2-1; TRBD1 agrees at 8 bases. Trimming at V came to 7 bases and at J to 4 bases, leaving 6 bases not matched to a gene. The CDR3 has 13 amino acids. The germline V gene has CDR1 SQVTM and CDR2 ANQGSEA. This CDR3 is CSATGTGYNEQFF. For the CDR3, the DNA is TGCAGCGCCACCGGGACAGGATACAATGAGCAGTTCTTC.

This clone was counted many times. The J gene is TRBJ1-5, the V gene TRBV6-6; D remains unclear. Trimming removed 5 bases at V and 4 bases at J, with 18 bases between. Germline loops: CDR1 MNHNY, CDR2 SVGAGI (reference sequence). This CDR3 is built from 16 residues. CDR3 region: CASSIGPLRPNQPQHF. CDR3 in DNA: TGTGCCAGCAGTATTGGGCCGCTGCGCCCGAATCAGCCCCAGCATTTT.

This clone has just a few counts. The chain has TRBV12-3 or TRBV12-4 and TRBJ2-3, with D perhaps TRBD1 (6 bases). This CDR3 comprises 14 residues. V was pared by 6 bases and J by 2 bases, with 12 bases between. The CDR3: CASRLGADTDTQYF. DNA of the CDR3: TGTGCCAGCAGGTTGGGGGCGGACACAGATACGCAGTATTTT.

This clone was observed many times. The rearrangement joins TRBV27 to TRBJ2-7; D not certain. CDR3 length: 14 amino acids. The V end was cut by 5 bases, the J end by 2 bases, with 13 bases between. Germline V lookup: CDR1 MNHEY, CDR2 SMNVEV (reference sequence). The CDR3 DNA reads TGTGCCAGCAGTCCGCAAGGCGGAACCTACGAGCAGTACTTC. It is translated as CASSPQGGTYEQYF.

By sample fraction, this clone is medium-sized. The chain combines TRBV10-3 with TRBJ2-7; 12 bases align to TRBD2. The CDR3 spans 19 residues. Per the germline V gene, CDR1 is ENHRY and CDR2 is SYGVKD. V was clipped by 3 bases and J by 5 bases; unmatched bases: 17. CDR3 nucleotides: TGTGCCATCAGTGAAAGGGAGGCTAGCGGGAGGGCGCAGAGGGACGAGCAGTACTTC. Protein sequence: CAISEREASGRAQRDEQYF.